One and the same sample provided the 20 T cell receptor beta chains below, sequenced in a study of T cells after yellow fever vaccination. TCRdb re-analysed the 5' RACE reads in MiXCR, keeping a single row per CDR3 protein. Among more than 65,000 distinct CDR3 sequences listed, approximately 12% were seen once. The starting material was CD8+ T cells not binding an NS4B(214-222) dextramer, sorted from PBMCs, obtained roughly 23 days after the first yellow fever vaccination. These receptors were collected from a young man who received the YFV17D yellow fever vaccine.

The chain uses TRBV20-1 and TRBJ2-3, with 9 bases aligning to TRBD2. J was trimmed by 2 bases and V by 4 bases; bases with no gene match: 13. The CDR3 is 17 residues long. Germline values: CDR1 DFQATT, CDR2 SNEGSKA (reference sequence). The CDR3 reads CSATPAGGRRDTDTQYF. The CDR3 DNA reads as TGCAGTGCTACCCCCGCGGGGGGGCGTAGAGACACAGATACGCAGTATTTT.

V is TRBV7-3 and J is TRBJ2-1; maybe TRBD2 (5 bases). The ends were cut back, 1 base at V and 2 bases at J, with 12 bases in the middle. The CDR3 length is 16 residues. Germline CDR1 and CDR2: SGHTA and FQGTGA. The CDR3 region has the DNA TGTGCCAGCAGCTTAAAGGACTGGGCCCCCTACAATGAGCAGTTCTTC. It specifies CASSLKDWAPYNEQFF.

V gene TRBV12-3 or TRBV12-4 combines with J gene TRBJ1-3; D gene uncertain. Trimming removed 7 bases at V and 0 bases at J, with 10 bases between. The CDR3 has 14 residues. The CDR3: CASTISGSGNTIYF. DNA for the CDR3: TGTGCCAGCACTATCTCGGGCTCTGGAAACACCATATATTTT.

This clonotype was seen only a few times. The J gene is TRBJ2-1, the V gene TRBV29-1; D gene ambiguous. The CDR3 loop spans 13 amino acids. V lost 1 base and J lost 1, with 5 bases in between. Germline CDR1 SQVTM, CDR2 ANQGSEA. CDR3 sequence: CSVEGSSYNEQFF. The CDR3 DNA is TGCAGCGTTGAAGGGAGTTCCTACAATGAGCAGTTCTTC.

The chain is built from TRBV7-2 and TRBJ2-7; 11 positions match TRBD2. The CDR3 is 13 amino acids. Unmatched junction bases numbered 4, after V lost 6 bases and J lost 6 bases. Germline loops: CDR1 SGHTA, CDR2 FQGNSA. CDR3 protein: CASSYGTSGEQYF. Here the CDR3 DNA reads TGTGCCAGCAGTTATGGGACTAGCGGCGAGCAGTACTTC.

This clonotype was detected only a few times. The chain is built from TRBV20-1 and TRBJ2-3, with D possibly being TRBD1 or TRBD2 (6 bases each). The CDR3 is 14 amino acids. CDR1 DFQATT and CDR2 SNEGSKA come from the germline V gene (reference sequence). V lost 2 bases, J lost 5 bases, and 14 bases lay in between. The CDR3 DNA follows: TGCAGTGCTAGAACGGGGGCGGTGAGAGATACGCAGTATTTT. Amino acids: CSARTGAVRDTQYF.

The chain has TRBV6-2 or TRBV6-3 and TRBJ2-1, with 10 positions matching TRBD2. Germline CDR1 and CDR2: MNHEY and SVGEGT. V trimming: 5 bases; J trimming: 7 bases; junction bases outside the gene matches: 11. This CDR3 spans 16 amino acids. CDR3 in amino acids: CASSPRSGGAWNEQFF. The DNA for the CDR3 is TGTGCCAGCAGTCCCAGGAGCGGGGGGGCATGGAATGAGCAGTTCTTC.

The chain recombines TRBV6-5 with TRBJ2-5; TRBD1 agrees at 9 bases. The V segment lost 0 bases and the J segment 4 bases; nucleotides outside the gene matches: 3. The CDR3 is 15 residues long. The germline gives CDR1 MNHEY, CDR2 SVGAGI. The CDR3 sequence is CASSYSGTGLETQYF. The CDR3 DNA reads as TGTGCCAGCAGTTACTCGGGGACAGGGCTAGAGACCCAGTACTTC.

This clonotype has only a few counts. This chain joins TRBV19 and TRBJ2-1; D is unresolved. The V and J ends lost 6 bases and 7 bases respectively, with 10 bases between them. The CDR3 contains 12 residues. Germline assignment: CDR1 LNHDA and CDR2 SQIVND (reference sequence). In DNA, the CDR3 is TGTGCCAGTAGCATCGGGTTGAATGAGCAGTTCTTC. It specifies CASSIGLNEQFF.

In its sample, this clonotype was seen a few times. V and J are TRBV11-2 and TRBJ2-3, with TRBD1 identical over 7 bases. CDR3 length: 16 residues. V lost 0 bases, J lost 1 base, and 4 bases stayed unmatched. CDR1 is SGHAT, CDR2 FQNNGV, per germline. The CDR3 spells CASSLDQGVGTDTQYF. CDR3 coding DNA: TGTGCCAGCAGCTTAGATCAGGGGGTCGGCACAGATACGCAGTATTTT.

Many counts were recorded for this clonotype. This sequence joins TRBV7-9 and TRBJ2-7, with 8 positions matching TRBD2. This CDR3 region has 15 residues. After removal of 5 bases from V and 2 bases from J, the junction contained 8 bases not matched to a gene. CDR1 SEHNR and CDR2 FQNEAQ come from the germline V gene (reference sequence). This CDR3 is CASSPTGGAAYEQYF. The CDR3 DNA reads as TGTGCCAGCAGCCCTACCGGGGGGGCCGCCTACGAGCAGTACTTC.

The genes are TRBV29-1 and TRBJ1-6; tentative D call: TRBD1 (5 bases). V was pared by 4 bases and J by 16 bases, with 14 bases between. This CDR3 is built from 11 residues. Germline V gene lookup returns CDR1 SQVTM and CDR2 ANQGSEA. CDR3 amino acids: CSVVTGAGLHF. In DNA, the CDR3 is TGCAGCGTTGTCACCGGGGCAGGTCTCCACTTT. The full variable domain, its missing parts supplied by reference TRBV29-1 and TRBJ1-6, is SAVISQKPSRDICQRGTSLTIQCQVDSQVTMMFWYRQQPGQSLTLIATANQGSEATYESGFVIDKFPISRPNLTFSTLTVSNMSPEDSSIYLCSVVTGAGLHFGNGTRLTVT.

This clonotype has only a few counts. This chain uses TRBV6-1 with TRBJ1-3; D is undetermined. The ends were cut back, 7 bases at V and 6 bases at J, with 13 bases in the middle. This CDR3 is built from 13 residues. The germline V gene has CDR1 MNHNS and CDR2 SASEGT. This CDR3 is CASNRRLENTIYF. DNA for the CDR3: TGTGCCAGCAACCGGCGTTTGGAAAACACCATATATTTT.

This chain links TRBV12-3 or TRBV12-4 with TRBJ1-3, with D possibly matching TRBD1 (5 bases). V gave up 1 base and J gave up 0 bases, with 13 bases separating them. The CDR3 extends over 17 amino acids. The CDR3 DNA is TGTGCCAGCAGTTTAGGGGGGAGCGCCTTCTCTGGAAACACCATATATTTT. Amino acids: CASSLGGSAFSGNTIYF.

As for this clonotype: At one boundary the junction diverges from the germline segment, which might be a read error. V usage is TRBV12-3 or TRBV12-4 and J usage is TRBJ2-5, with a possible D match to TRBD1 (6 bases). This CDR3 is built from 13 residues. Written as DNA, the CDR3 is TGTGCCAGGAGTTGGACAGCCACGAAGACCCAGTACTTC. It specifies CARSWTATKTQYF.

This clonotype was detected a few times. This sequence joins TRBV12-3 or TRBV12-4 and TRBJ1-1; no firm D call. The CDR3 has 16 residues. V was trimmed by 4 bases and J by 0 bases, leaving 15 bases between them. CDR3 DNA: TGTGCCAGCAGTTCTACCGGTGGACGGATGAACACTGAAGCTTTCTTT. Translated: CASSSTGGRMNTEAFF.

The table lists this clonotype with a count of one. The rearrangement uses TRBV19 and TRBJ2-2, with 7 bases lining up with TRBD2. The CDR3 runs 17 residues. Germline CDR1 and CDR2: LNHDA and SQIVND (reference sequence). Trimming removed 5 bases from V and 1 base from J; junction bases left unmatched: 10. CDR3 in amino acids: CASSQGVLAENTGELFF. DNA of the CDR3: TGTGCCAGTAGTCAGGGCGTGCTAGCGGAGAACACCGGGGAGCTGTTTTTT.

This clonotype was recorded many times. The chain joins TRBV6-1 to TRBJ2-5; TRBD2 matches at 8 bases. Trimming cost V 2 bases and J 1 base; bases outside gene matches: 3. From germline, CDR1 is MNHNS and CDR2 SASEGT. The CDR3 sequence is 15 residues long. The CDR3 nucleotides are TGTGCCAGCAGTGAATCCGCGGGGGGCCAAGAGACCCAGTACTTC. Its protein product is CASSESAGGQETQYF.

For the CDR3, the DNA is TGTGCCAGTAGTTTCTACAGTTCGAGCTCCTATAATTCACCCCTCCACTTT. This codes for CASSFYSSSSYNSPLHF. This chain links TRBV19 with TRBJ1-6; D ambiguous. Germline lookup yields CDR1 LNHDA and CDR2 SQIVND (reference sequence). The CDR3 runs to 17 residues. Deletions cut 5 bases from V and 0 bases from J, with 14 bases between.

This rearrangement joins TRBV7-2 to TRBJ2-5; 7 bases align to TRBD1. V lost 1 base to trimming and J lost 2 bases; unmatched junction nucleotides: 1. CDR3 length: 14 amino acids. Germline V gene lookup returns CDR1 SGHTA and CDR2 FQGNSA. This CDR3 is CASSLGQGQETQYF. CDR3 DNA sequence: TGTGCCAGCAGCTTAGGACAGGGACAAGAGACCCAGTACTTC.